This TCR beta chain was sequenced during a study of cytomegalovirus exposure and HLA in healthy donors. Overall study results and limits: CMV antigen specificity of a few CMV-associated chains was confirmed in vitro. Later analysis reportedly placed an Asian-associated ancestry cluster below the roughly 640-donor mean in N-insertions. Sequencing likely produced, as an artifact, a cluster of highly shared sequence variants.

This clone was found once. Its antigen remains unknown. Other nucleotide sequences in the sample specify the same CDR3. The PCR contained 60 Vbeta and 13 Jbeta primers. Measured with immunoSEQ multiplex PCR; TCRdb has only the in-frame clones, and not every one. In the table there are around 190,000 clones, roughly 8.7% of which are singletons. This sequence was found in a woman aged 25 to 39 in good health and CMV-seropositive. The sequenced sample was PBMCs.

The CDR3 nucleotides read TGCAGCGTACGGTCAGATACGCAGTATTTT. Amino acids: CSVRSDTQYF. V gene TRBV29-1 combines with J gene TRBJ2-3, with no clear D. CDR1 SQVTM and CDR2 ANQGSEA come from the germline V gene. CDR3 size: 10 residues. Trimming shortened V by 6 bases and J by 4 bases, and 5 bases separated the two germline ends.